These T cell receptor beta chains were read from a single sample in a study of response to subunit inactivated influenza vaccine. Each CDR3 protein is one row after TCRdb ran MiXCR on the RT-PCR reads. The sample has 450,000 to 700,000 distinct CDR3 sequences, roughly 15% seen once; the top ten hold over 8.5%. Material: PBMCs from blood, obtained 12 days after vaccination. The receptor source for this set is a man aged 45 to 65 who received an inactivated influenza vaccine. Both conserved end residues are part of each CDR3. The D gene is left open where the match is weak. Size is omitted from some rows. Given values are once, few, many or a class for expanded clones.

D	V	J	size	CDR3	DNA
TRBD2	TRBV18	TRBJ2-3	few	CASSPVTSGGLSTDTQYF	TGTGCCAGCTCACCGGTAACTAGCGGGGGGCTGAGCACAGATACGCAGTATTTT
TRBD1	TRBV24-1	TRBJ2-1	few	CATSDGTGKIF	TGTGCCACCAGTGATGGGACAGGGAAGATCTTC
NA	TRBV28	TRBJ2-7	few	CASGSAYEQYF	TGTGCCAGCGGAAGTGCGTACGAGCAGTACTTC
NA	TRBV21-1	TRBJ2-1	NA	CASYRDGRNNEQFF	TGTGCCAGCTACCGGGACGGACGCAACAATGAGCAGTTCTTC
NA	TRBV3-1	TRBJ1-1	NA	CASSKGGQNTEAFF	TGTGCCAGCAGCAAGGGGGGGCAGAACACTGAAGCTTTCTTT
NA	TRBV6-6	TRBJ2-7	NA	CASSYSDYEQYF	TGTGCCAGCAGTTACTCGGACTACGAGCAGTACTTC
NA	TRBV6-1	TRBJ1-4	NA	CASSEIATATNEKLFF	TGTGCCAGCAGTGAAATTGCGACAGCAACTAATGAAAAACTGTTTTTT
NA	TRBV5-1	TRBJ2-7	NA	CASSFISTGSEQYF	TGCGCCAGCAGCTTTATATCGACAGGATCCGAGCAGTACTTC
NA	TRBV21-1	TRBJ1-2	NA	CASSGGHLSFTF	TGTGCCAGCAGCGGCGGACATTTGAGCTTTACCTTC
NA	TRBV20-1	TRBJ1-1	few	CSARDRFRGTEAFF	TGCAGTGCTAGAGATCGGTTTCGGGGGACTGAAGCTTTCTTT
NA	TRBV4-2	TRBJ2-3	NA	CSSSNRGTEVDTQYF	TGTTCCAGCAGCAACAGAGGGACGGAGGTGGATACGCAGTATTTT
NA	TRBV11-2	TRBJ2-3	NA	CASSLTPTGHSTDTQYF	TGTGCCAGCAGCTTAACTCCGACAGGCCATAGCACAGATACGCAGTATTTT
NA	TRBV5-1	TRBJ2-2	few	CASRNPGTPNTGELFF	TGCGCCAGCAGAAATCCCGGGACACCTAACACCGGGGAGCTGTTTTTT
NA	TRBV5-1	TRBJ2-1	many	CASSVRGAGGDNEQFF	TGCGCCAGCAGCGTGAGGGGCGCAGGGGGGGACAATGAGCAGTTCTTC
NA	TRBV2	TRBJ2-1	NA	CASSEDGLFGDEQFF	TGTGCCAGCAGTGAAGACGGGTTATTTGGCGATGAGCAGTTCTTC
TRBD2	TRBV20-1	TRBJ2-7	few	CSASSGEFYEQYF	TGCAGTGCTAGTAGCGGGGAATTCTACGAGCAGTACTTC
NA	TRBV4-3	TRBJ2-3	many	CASSLSVRGSTDTQYF	TGCGCCAGCAGCTTATCTGTACGGGGTAGCACAGATACGCAGTATTTT
NA	TRBV18	TRBJ2-7	NA	CASSPLRQGTYEQYF	TGTGCCAGCTCACCTCTACGGCAGGGAACCTACGAGCAGTACTTC
NA	TRBV21-1	TRBJ1-1	many	CASKAGRRDTEAFF	TGTGCCAGCAAGGCAGGGCGCCGGGACACTGAAGCTTTCTTT
NA	TRBV24-1	TRBJ2-2	few	CATSEPPPWNTGELFF	TGTGCCACCAGTGAACCCCCCCCCTGGAACACCGGGGAGCTGTTTTTT
NA	TRBV11-2	TRBJ2-5	few	CASSFGMRETQYF	TGTGCCAGCAGCTTCGGGATGAGGGAGACCCAGTACTTC
NA	TRBV10-3	TRBJ2-1	NA	CAAKGLKSGEQFF	TGTGCCGCCAAGGGGCTAAAGTCTGGTGAGCAGTTCTTC
NA	TRBV11-2	TRBJ2-3	few	CASSSQKQSSTDTQYF	TGTGCCAGCAGCTCCCAGAAACAGTCTAGCACAGATACGCAGTATTTT
NA	TRBV7-2	TRBJ2-5	few	CASSFVWTAGETQYF	TGTGCCAGCAGCTTTGTTTGGACAGCGGGGGAGACCCAGTACTTC
NA	TRBV4-3	TRBJ2-3	few	CASSLSSGTPTDTQYF	TGCGCCAGCAGCCTTTCTTCCGGGACACCCACAGATACGCAGTATTTT
TRBD1	TRBV9	TRBJ1-2	NA	CASSEVPGQGVYGYTF	TGTGCCAGCAGCGAAGTACCGGGACAGGGGGTCTATGGCTACACCTTC
TRBD1	TRBV12-3/TRBV12-4	TRBJ1-1	NA	CASRRQGYTEAFF	TGTGCCAGCAGAAGACAGGGTTACACTGAAGCTTTCTTT
NA	TRBV5-1	TRBJ2-1	NA	CASSLEGMGYNEQFF	TGCGCCAGCAGCTTGGAAGGGATGGGGTACAATGAGCAGTTCTTC
NA	TRBV7-2	TRBJ1-5	few	CASSPWLNQPQHF	TGTGCCAGCAGCCCCTGGTTGAATCAGCCCCAGCATTTT
NA	TRBV4-1	TRBJ1-6	NA	CASSDPQSSYNSPLHF	TGCGCCAGCAGCGACCCCCAGAGCTCCTATAATTCACCCCTCCACTTT
TRBD1	TRBV7-6	TRBJ2-1	NA	CASSLEKLQGWVPNEQFF	TGTGCCAGCAGCTTAGAAAAATTACAGGGGTGGGTCCCAAATGAGCAGTTCTTC
TRBD1	TRBV5-1	TRBJ2-2	many	CASSIQPGQGSPGELFF	TGCGCCAGCAGCATCCAACCGGGACAGGGGTCCCCCGGGGAGCTGTTTTTT
NA	TRBV5-1	TRBJ2-1	few	CASSLEPGSEVF	TGCGCCAGCAGCCTGGAACCAGGGTCTGAGGTCTTC
NA	TRBV7-2	TRBJ2-1	many	CASSLDFGEQFF	TGTGCCAGCAGCTTAGATTTCGGTGAGCAGTTCTTC
TRBD1	TRBV20-1	TRBJ2-4	NA	CSARDGTGGTTAKNIQYF	TGCAGTGCTAGAGATGGGACAGGGGGCACTACGGCCAAAAACATTCAGTACTTC
TRBD1	TRBV28	TRBJ1-1	many	CASSFRGREAFF	TGTGCCAGCAGTTTCAGGGGGCGGGAGGCTTTCTTT
NA	TRBV12-3/TRBV12-4	TRBJ1-2	few	CASSFEGGGYTF	TGTGCCAGCAGTTTCGAGGGGGGAGGCTACACCTTC
NA	TRBV6-2/TRBV6-3	TRBJ2-1	NA	CASTNLRGSEQFF	TGTGCCAGCACCAACTTACGGGGAAGTGAGCAGTTCTTC
NA	TRBV4-2	TRBJ1-5	few	CASSQDPTGNQPQHF	TGTGCCAGCAGCCAAGATCCGACAGGCAATCAGCCCCAGCATTTT
NA	TRBV6-2/TRBV6-3	TRBJ2-1	NA	CATMGWGEQFF	TGTGCCACCATGGGATGGGGTGAGCAGTTCTTC
TRBD1	TRBV12-3/TRBV12-4	TRBJ1-1	few	CASSNLGGRTEAFF	TGTGCCAGCAGTAACTTAGGGGGCCGCACTGAAGCTTTCTTT
NA	TRBV29-1	TRBJ2-1	NA	CSVLSQGLNNEQFF	TGCAGCGTCCTCTCCCAGGGACTGAACAATGAGCAGTTCTTC